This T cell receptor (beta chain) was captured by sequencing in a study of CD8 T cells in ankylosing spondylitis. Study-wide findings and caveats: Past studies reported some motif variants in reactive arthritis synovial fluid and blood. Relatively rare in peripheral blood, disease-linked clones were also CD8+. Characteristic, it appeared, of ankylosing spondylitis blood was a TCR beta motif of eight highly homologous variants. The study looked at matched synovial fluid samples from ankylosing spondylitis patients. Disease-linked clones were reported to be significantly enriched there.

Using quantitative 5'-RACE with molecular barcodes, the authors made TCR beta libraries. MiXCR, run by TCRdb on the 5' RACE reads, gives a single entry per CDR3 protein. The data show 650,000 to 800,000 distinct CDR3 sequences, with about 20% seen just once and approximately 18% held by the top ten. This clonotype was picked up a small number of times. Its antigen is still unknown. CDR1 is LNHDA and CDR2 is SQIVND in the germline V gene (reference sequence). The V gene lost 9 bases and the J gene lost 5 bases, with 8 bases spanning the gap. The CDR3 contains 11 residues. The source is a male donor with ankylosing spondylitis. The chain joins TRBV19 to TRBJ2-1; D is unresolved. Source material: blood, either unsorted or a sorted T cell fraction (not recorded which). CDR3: CASFKNNEQFF. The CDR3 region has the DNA TGTGCCAGCTTTAAGAACAATGAGCAGTTCTTC.